The 26 T cell receptor beta chains in this list originate from one sample, sequenced in a study of CD8 T cells in ankylosing spondylitis. Study conclusions and caveats: Roughly 8 highly homologous variants formed a TCR beta motif that appeared characteristic of ankylosing spondylitis blood.

No antigen is known for these receptors. MiXCR, applied by TCRdb to the 5' RACE reads, yields one record per CDR3 protein. The sample has fewer than 450,000 distinct CDR3 sequences, about 15% seen once. The sample comprised blood, either unsorted or a sorted T cell fraction (not recorded which). The receptors shown here come from a male donor with ankylosing spondylitis.

The chain employs TRBV18 and TRBJ2-1, with D maybe TRBD2 (5 bases). The CDR3 runs to 13 residues. Germline CDR1 and CDR2: KGHSH and LQKENI. The ends were cut back, 3 bases at V and 9 bases at J, with 12 bases in the middle. The CDR3 DNA follows: TGTGCCAGCTCACCCTTGACTGAGGGTGAGCAGTTCTTC. Translated, it gives CASSPLTEGEQFF.

The chain combines TRBV30 with TRBJ1-2; D call uncertain. Deletions cut 5 bases from V and 4 bases from J, with 11 bases between. This CDR3 is built from 12 residues. Germline CDR1 is GTSNPN and CDR2 is SVGIG (reference sequence). CDR3 sequence: CAWQKSSYGYTF. Written as DNA, the CDR3 is TGTGCCTGGCAAAAGAGCAGCTATGGCTACACCTTC.

This clonotype turned up a few times. The V gene is TRBV5-1, the J gene TRBJ2-1; D perhaps matches TRBD1 (6 bases). Trimming stripped 0 bases from V and 7 bases from J, with 14 bases between. Germline V gene data show CDR1 as SGHRS and CDR2 as YFSETQ. The CDR3 loop spans 15 amino acids. CDR3 sequence (DNA): TGCGCCAGCAGCTTGGGACAGGATGGTAGGAATGAGCAGTTCTTC. Translating it yields CASSLGQDGRNEQFF.

This clonotype came up many times. The chain carries TRBV6-5 and TRBJ1-1; no clear D gene. V lost 3 bases to trimming and J lost 0 bases, with 11 bases between them. CDR3 size: 15 residues. Looked up from germline, CDR1 is MNHEY and CDR2 is SVGAGI. The DNA of the CDR3 is TGTGCCAGCAGTTATTCCGAGAACATGAACACTGAAGCTTTCTTT. This gives the protein CASSYSENMNTEAFF.

The J gene is TRBJ2-3, the V gene TRBV29-1, with 7 bases that match TRBD1. Trimming at V came to 3 bases and at J to 0 bases, leaving 6 bases not matched to a gene. CDR3 length: 15 amino acids. Germline-derived CDR1 and CDR2 are SQVTM and ANQGSEA. The chain's CDR3 is CSVEAGTESTDTQYF. Here the CDR3 DNA reads TGCAGCGTTGAGGCCGGGACAGAGAGCACAGATACGCAGTATTTT.

This chain links TRBV29-1 with TRBJ2-5; D is ambiguous. The V end lost 1 base, the J end lost 3 bases, and 6 bases lay between the germline ends. Germline loops: CDR1 SQVTM, CDR2 ANQGSEA. The CDR3 extends over 12 amino acids. The CDR3 DNA is TGCAGCGTTGAAGGAACAGAAGAGACCCAGTACTTC. It yields the protein CSVEGTEETQYF.

The CDR3 nucleotides read TGCGCCAGCAGCTTGACAGAGGGCCGGGAGCTGTTTTTT. Amino acid sequence: CASSLTEGRELFF. This chain connects TRBV5-1 to TRBJ2-2, with a weak D call TRBD2 (5 bases). Germline assignment: CDR1 SGHRS and CDR2 YFSETQ. The ends were cut back, 1 base at V and 9 bases at J, with 10 bases in the middle. This CDR3 has 13 amino acids. Full variable domain (remainder filled in from reference TRBV5-1 and TRBJ2-2): KAGVTQTPRYLIKTRGQQVTLSCSPISGHRSVSWYQQTPGQGLQFLFEYFSETQRNKGNFPGRFSGRQFSNSRSEMNVSTLELGDSALYLCASSLTEGRELFFGEGSRLTVL.

This clonotype showed up just a few times. This chain links TRBV5-1 with TRBJ2-1; 7 bases fit TRBD2. With V trimmed by 0 bases and J by 7 bases, 10 bases remained unmatched. This CDR3 contains 16 residues. Germline loops: CDR1 SGHRS, CDR2 YFSETQ. The CDR3 sequence is CASSLAREGLVNEQFF. Here the CDR3 DNA reads TGCGCCAGCAGCTTGGCCAGGGAGGGTCTAGTGAATGAGCAGTTCTTC.

The chain joins TRBV25-1 to TRBJ1-2; D not certain. CDR3 length: 11 amino acids. Deletions cut 4 bases from V and 6 bases from J, with 6 bases between. The V gene's germline CDR1 is MGHDK and CDR2 SYGVNS. The CDR3: CASSAYNGYTF. The CDR3 DNA sequence: TGTGCCAGCAGTGCTTATAATGGCTACACCTTC.

This chain links TRBV12-3 or TRBV12-4 with TRBJ1-4; TRBD1 is a possible D gene (5 bases). CDR3 length equals 14 residues. Trimming cost V 2 bases and J 5 bases, with 9 bases left between them. The CDR3 DNA sequence: TGTGCCAGCAGTTTAAGGGCAGGGAATGAAAAACTGTTTTTT. It is translated as CASSLRAGNEKLFF.

This clonotype has more than one count but fewer than ten. The chain is built from TRBV5-6 and TRBJ2-6; D is undetermined. This CDR3 is 15 amino acids long. Germline CDR1 SGHDT, CDR2 YYEEEE. Trimming took off 0 bases at V and 2 bases at J, with 6 bases between the two ends. The CDR3 sequence is CASSLVGTGANVLTF. The DNA of the CDR3 is TGTGCCAGCAGCTTGGTTGGAACTGGGGCCAACGTCCTGACTTTC.

The chain recombines TRBV3-1 with TRBJ2-6, with D unresolved. The germline V and J ends were trimmed by 4 bases and 4 bases, with 8 bases remaining between them. Germline V gene sequence: CDR1 LGHDT, CDR2 YNNKEL (reference sequence). The CDR3 totals 14 residues. The CDR3 loop reads CASSPSLGANVLTF. Here the CDR3 DNA reads TGTGCCAGCAGCCCCTCCCTCGGGGCCAACGTCCTGACTTTC.

The chain uses TRBV20-1 and TRBJ2-3, with D unresolved. This CDR3 has 15 amino acids. Between the trimmed V and J ends, which lost 6 bases and 0 bases, there was a span of 16 bases. The V gene's germline CDR1 is DFQATT and CDR2 SNEGSKA (reference sequence). The CDR3 coding sequence is TGCAGTGCCGCGACCTGGCAGTCTAGCACAGATACGCAGTATTTT. This translates into CSAATWQSSTDTQYF.

Only a few counts were recorded for this clonotype. The V call is TRBV7-2, the J call TRBJ2-1; D might be TRBD1 (6 bases). Germline CDR1 and CDR2: SGHTA and FQGNSA. The ends were cut back, 5 bases at V and 5 bases at J, with 16 bases in the middle. CDR3 size: 15 residues. The CDR3 DNA follows: TGTGCCAGCAGCCCCACAACGGGACAAAACAATGAGCAGTTCTTC. Amino acids: CASSPTTGQNNEQFF.

This clonotype was detected ten times or more. One junction end disagrees with the germline gene, perhaps due to a read error. This chain links TRBV5-1 with TRBJ1-2; D uncertain. The CDR3 consists of 14 residues. The V gene's germline CDR1 is SGHRS and CDR2 YFSETQ. This CDR3 reads CASSLGGANYGYTF. Here the CDR3 DNA reads TGTGCCAGCAGCTTAGGAGGAGCTAACTATGGCTACACCTTC.

The V gene is TRBV6-1, the J gene TRBJ2-3; tentative D call: TRBD2 (5 bases). CDR3 size: 14 residues. With 6 bases removed from V and 0 bases from J, the gap between germline ends came to 10 bases. CDR1 and CDR2 (germline): MNHNS, SASEGT. The CDR3 nucleotides read TGTGCCAGCAGGGTCAAGCGGAGCACAGATACGCAGTATTTT. Translating it yields CASRVKRSTDTQYF.

This clonotype was seen a handful of times. The chain links TRBV10-3 to TRBJ2-5, with 8 bases that match TRBD2. Germline V gene lookup returns CDR1 ENHRY and CDR2 SYGVKD. The V and J ends lost 3 bases and 5 bases, in that order; junction bases with no gene match: 5. The CDR3 has 14 residues. CDR3 coding DNA: TGTGCCATCAGTGATGGCGGGAGGAGGGAGACCCAGTACTTC. This sequence encodes CAISDGGRRETQYF.

This clonotype was observed a few times. The chain joins TRBV27 to TRBJ1-1; unclear D gene. V lost 6 bases and J lost 1, with 9 bases in between. Germline V gene sequence: CDR1 MNHEY, CDR2 SMNVEV (reference sequence). The CDR3 has 13 amino acids. The CDR3 region is CASRRQPNTEAFF. The CDR3 DNA follows: TGTGCCAGCAGAAGGCAGCCGAACACTGAAGCTTTCTTT.

This clonotype was seen a handful of times. The rearrangement links TRBV10-3 to TRBJ2-3; the D gene is possibly TRBD1 (6 bases). The V gene's germline CDR1 is ENHRY and CDR2 SYGVKD. The V gene lost 4 bases and the J gene lost 6 bases, with 8 bases spanning the gap. The CDR3 is 12 amino acids. CDR3 residues: CAISGDTDTQYF. The CDR3, as DNA: TGTGCCATCAGTGGGGACACGGATACGCAGTATTTT.

This clonotype appeared a few times. The J gene is TRBJ1-6, the V gene TRBV12-3 or TRBV12-4, with a weak D call TRBD1 (5 bases). Trimming removed 4 bases at V and 13 bases at J, with 14 bases between. There are 13 residues in the CDR3. The CDR3 protein is CASSSQGTPPLHF. Here the CDR3 DNA reads TGTGCCAGCAGTTCCCAGGGAACCCCCCCCCTCCACTTT.

The V call is TRBV12-3 or TRBV12-4, the J call TRBJ2-2; 8 bases match TRBD2. V shed 2 bases, J shed 6 bases, and the junction held 2 bases outside the gene matches. The CDR3 extends over 14 amino acids. Here the CDR3 reads CASSLSGGAGELFF. CDR3 coding DNA: TGTGCCAGCAGTTTATCCGGGGGGGCCGGGGAGCTGTTTTTT.

This clonotype was counted at least ten times. This chain joins TRBV27 and TRBJ2-7, with D possibly TRBD1 on 6 matching bases. Germline CDR1 MNHEY, CDR2 SMNVEV (reference sequence). CDR3 length: 14 residues. Trimming removed 3 bases at V and 3 bases at J, with 12 bases between. The CDR3 DNA sequence: TGTGCCAGCAGTTTTGGCAGGGGTTACTACGAGCAGTACTTC. The encoded protein is CASSFGRGYYEQYF.

The chain links TRBV20-1 to TRBJ2-5; 7 bases map to TRBD2. Germline V gene data show CDR1 as DFQATT and CDR2 as SNEGSKA (reference sequence). Losses at the gene ends were 3 bases for V and 5 bases for J; bases not matched to a gene: 3. The CDR3 spans 12 residues. For the CDR3, the DNA is TGCAGTGCTAGCGTGGGGGGGGAGACCCAGTACTTC. It encodes CSASVGGETQYF.

The sample holds many counts of this clonotype. This sequence joins TRBV5-1 and TRBJ1-1; a weak D match, TRBD1 (5 bases). V was trimmed by 5 bases and J by 3 bases, leaving 14 bases between them. The CDR3 loop spans 14 amino acids. The germline V gene encodes CDR1 SGHRS and CDR2 YFSETQ. CDR3 amino acids: CASRVWGKDTEAFF. CDR3 coding DNA: TGCGCCAGCAGGGTTTGGGGCAAGGACACTGAAGCTTTCTTT.

This clonotype occurred many times. V is TRBV12-3 or TRBV12-4 and J is TRBJ1-1, with D possibly matching TRBD1 (5 bases). The CDR3 covers 14 residues. Trimming took 4 bases from V and 10 from J, leaving 19 bases between them. CDR3 nucleotide sequence: TGTGCCAGCAGTTCCCCCGGGACGTCCTATGCAGCTTTCTTT. It encodes CASSSPGTSYAAFF.

The V call is TRBV5-1, the J call TRBJ2-1; 8 bases fit TRBD2. Germline V CDR1 and CDR2: SGHRS, YFSETQ. The CDR3 spans 14 residues. Trimming removed 2 bases from V and 6 bases from J; junction bases left unmatched: 4. CDR3 residues: CASSLAGVPNEQFF. For the CDR3, the DNA is TGCGCCAGCAGCTTAGCGGGAGTACCCAATGAGCAGTTCTTC. The whole variable domain, filled in from reference TRBV5-1 and TRBJ2-1, reads KAGVTQTPRYLIKTRGQQVTLSCSPISGHRSVSWYQQTPGQGLQFLFEYFSETQRNKGNFPGRFSGRQFSNSRSEMNVSTLELGDSALYLCASSLAGVPNEQFFGPGTRLTVL.